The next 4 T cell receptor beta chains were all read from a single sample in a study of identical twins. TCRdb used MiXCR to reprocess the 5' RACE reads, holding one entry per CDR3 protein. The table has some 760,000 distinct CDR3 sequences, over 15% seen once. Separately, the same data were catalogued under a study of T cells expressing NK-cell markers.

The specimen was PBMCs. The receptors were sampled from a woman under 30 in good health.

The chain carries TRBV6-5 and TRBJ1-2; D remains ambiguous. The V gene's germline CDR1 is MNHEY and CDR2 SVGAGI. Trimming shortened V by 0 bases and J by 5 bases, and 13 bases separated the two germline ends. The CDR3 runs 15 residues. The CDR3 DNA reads TGTGCCAGCAGTTACTCAGGCCAGCCGAATTATGGCTACACCTTC. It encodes CASSYSGQPNYGYTF.

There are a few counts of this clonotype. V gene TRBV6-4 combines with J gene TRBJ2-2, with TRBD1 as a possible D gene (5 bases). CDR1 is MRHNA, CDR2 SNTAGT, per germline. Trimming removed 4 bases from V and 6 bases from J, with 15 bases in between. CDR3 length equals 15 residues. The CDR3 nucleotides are TGTGCCAGCAGTGCCCAGGGTCAAATGGCCGGGGAGCTGTTTTTT. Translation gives CASSAQGQMAGELFF.

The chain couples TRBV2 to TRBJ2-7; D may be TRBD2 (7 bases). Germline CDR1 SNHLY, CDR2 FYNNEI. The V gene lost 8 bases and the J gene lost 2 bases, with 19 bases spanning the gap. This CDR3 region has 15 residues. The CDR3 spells CASQGVAGATYEQYF. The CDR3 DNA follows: TGTGCCAGCCAAGGGGTGGCGGGGGCCACCTACGAGCAGTACTTC. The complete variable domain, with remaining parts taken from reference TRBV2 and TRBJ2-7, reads EPEVTQTPSHQVTQMGQEVILRCVPISNHLYFYWYRQILGQKVEFLVSFYNNEISEKSEIFDDQFSVERPDGSNFTLKIRSTKLEDSAMYFCASQGVAGATYEQYFGPGTRLTVT.

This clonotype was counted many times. DNA of the CDR3: TGTGCCAGCAGTTTAAGGGGGTCGAACACCGGGGAGCTGTTTTTT. As protein: CASSLRGSNTGELFF. V is TRBV12-3 or TRBV12-4 and J is TRBJ2-2, with a possible D match to TRBD1 (6 bases). Trimming stripped 2 bases from V and 0 bases from J, with 7 bases between. The CDR3 is 15 residues long.